The sequence of this T cell receptor beta chain was determined in a study of blood T cell repertoires in COVID-19. Germline V CDR1 and CDR2: SQVTM, ANQGSEA. There are 16 residues in the CDR3. Trimming stripped 4 bases from V and 3 bases from J, with 19 bases between. Data came from immunoSEQ multiplex PCR; TCRdb stores just in-frame clones and leaves some out. This table has about 150,000 clones, about four fifths appearing once. The source material was peripheral blood. The TCR originated in a man in his sixties with acute or convalescent COVID-19. The chain links TRBV29-1 to TRBJ1-3; D possibly corresponds to TRBD1 (5 bases). CDR3 amino acids: CSVGGWIGTVGNTIYF. The CDR3 DNA sequence: TGCAGCGTTGGGGGGTGGATAGGGACTGTTGGAAACACCATATATTTT.